This T cell receptor (beta chain) was sequenced in a study of cytomegalovirus exposure and HLA in healthy donors. Study in general: A subsequent analysis stated that the roughly 120 validation repertoires were run on the same platform as the roughly 670 first-cohort repertoires.

Profiling relied on immunoSEQ multiplex PCR, and the TCRdb table lists in-frame clones only, not all of them. The top ten clones hold 7.5% to 10% of a sample with more than 130,000 clones, around 88% of them seen once. The CDR3 covers 16 residues. V dropped 0 bases and J dropped 4 bases, with 10 bases sitting between them. CDR1 is KGHSH and CDR2 is LQKENI in the germline V gene. The chain links TRBV18 to TRBJ2-6, with D possibly being TRBD2 (6 bases). This receptor was identified in a woman aged 18-35 years in good health and CMV-seropositive. Sample: PBMCs. The CDR3: CASSPPWDSGANVLTF. CDR3 DNA sequence: TGTGCCAGCTCACCACCGTGGGACTCCGGGGCCAACGTCCTGACTTTC.